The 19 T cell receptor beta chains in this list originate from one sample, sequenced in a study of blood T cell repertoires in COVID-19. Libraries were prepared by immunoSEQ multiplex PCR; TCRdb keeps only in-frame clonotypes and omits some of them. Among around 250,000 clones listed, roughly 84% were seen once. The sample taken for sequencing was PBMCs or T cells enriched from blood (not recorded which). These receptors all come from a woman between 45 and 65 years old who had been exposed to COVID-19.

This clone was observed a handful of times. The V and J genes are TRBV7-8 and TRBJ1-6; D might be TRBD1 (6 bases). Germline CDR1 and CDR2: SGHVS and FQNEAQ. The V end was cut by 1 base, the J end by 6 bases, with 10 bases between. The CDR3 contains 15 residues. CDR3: CASSLGQGSNSPLHF. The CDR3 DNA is TGTGCCAGCAGCTTAGGGCAGGGGTCTAATTCACCCCTCCACTTT. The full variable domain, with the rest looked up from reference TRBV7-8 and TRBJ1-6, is GAGVSQSPRYKVAKRGQDVALRCDPISGHVSLFWYQQALGQGPEFLTYFQNEAQLDKSGLPSDRFFAERPEGSVSTLKIQRTQQEDSAVYLCASSLGQGSNSPLHFGNGTRLTVT.

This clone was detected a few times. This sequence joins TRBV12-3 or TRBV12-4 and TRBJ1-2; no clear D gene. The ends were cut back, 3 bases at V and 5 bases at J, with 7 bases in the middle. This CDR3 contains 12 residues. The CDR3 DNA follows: TGTGCCAGCAGTTTCAGAGGGTATGGCTACACCTTC. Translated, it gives CASSFRGYGYTF.

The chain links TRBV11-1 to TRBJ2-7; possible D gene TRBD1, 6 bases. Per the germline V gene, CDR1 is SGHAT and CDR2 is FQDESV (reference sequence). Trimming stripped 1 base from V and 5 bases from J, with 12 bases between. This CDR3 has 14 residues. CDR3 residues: CASSLDRATHEQYF. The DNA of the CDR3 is TGTGCCAGCAGCTTAGACAGGGCGACCCACGAGCAGTACTTC.

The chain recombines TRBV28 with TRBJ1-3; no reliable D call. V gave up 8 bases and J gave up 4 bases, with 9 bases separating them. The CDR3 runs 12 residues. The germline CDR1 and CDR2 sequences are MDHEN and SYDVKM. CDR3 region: CASGGPGNTIYF. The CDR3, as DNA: TGTGCCAGCGGTGGCCCGGGAAACACCATATATTTT.

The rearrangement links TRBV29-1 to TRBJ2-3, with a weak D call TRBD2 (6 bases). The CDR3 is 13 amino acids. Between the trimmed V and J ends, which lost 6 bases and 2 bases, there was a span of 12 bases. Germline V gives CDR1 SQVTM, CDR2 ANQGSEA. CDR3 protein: CSVGGGATDTQYF. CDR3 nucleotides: TGCAGCGTGGGTGGAGGGGCCACAGATACGCAGTATTTT.

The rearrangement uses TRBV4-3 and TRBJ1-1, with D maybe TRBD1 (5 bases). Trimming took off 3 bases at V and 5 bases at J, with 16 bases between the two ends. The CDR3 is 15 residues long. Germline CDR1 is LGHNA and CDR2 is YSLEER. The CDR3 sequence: CASSQSTAGITEAFF. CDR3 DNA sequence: TGCGCCAGCAGCCAGTCTACGGCAGGGATAACTGAAGCTTTCTTT.

CDR3 sequence reads: CASSPSIGGQETQYF. In DNA, the CDR3 is TGTGCCAGCTCACCAAGTATAGGGGGCCAAGAGACCCAGTACTTC. The chain joins TRBV18 to TRBJ2-5; maybe TRBD1 (6 bases). This CDR3 is built from 15 residues. Per the germline V gene, CDR1 is KGHSH and CDR2 is LQKENI. Trimming took 2 bases from V and 1 from J, leaving 11 bases between them.

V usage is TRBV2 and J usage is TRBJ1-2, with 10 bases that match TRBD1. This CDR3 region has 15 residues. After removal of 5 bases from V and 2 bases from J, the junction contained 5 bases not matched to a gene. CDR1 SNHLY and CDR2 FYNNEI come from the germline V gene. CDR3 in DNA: TGTGCCAGCAGTTTGGGACAGGGGATCAACTATGGCTACACCTTC. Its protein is CASSLGQGINYGYTF.

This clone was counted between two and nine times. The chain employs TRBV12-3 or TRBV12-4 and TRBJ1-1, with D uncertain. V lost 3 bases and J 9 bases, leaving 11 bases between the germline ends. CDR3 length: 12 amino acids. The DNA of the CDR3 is TGTGCCAGCAGTTTGGAGGGAGGGAAAGCTTTCTTT. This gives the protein CASSLEGGKAFF.

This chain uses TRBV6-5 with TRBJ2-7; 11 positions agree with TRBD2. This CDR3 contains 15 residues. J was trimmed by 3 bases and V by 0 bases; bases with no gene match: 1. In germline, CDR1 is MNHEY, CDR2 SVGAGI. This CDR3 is CASSYSTSGVYEQYF. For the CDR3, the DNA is TGTGCCAGCAGTTACTCGACTAGCGGGGTCTACGAGCAGTACTTC.

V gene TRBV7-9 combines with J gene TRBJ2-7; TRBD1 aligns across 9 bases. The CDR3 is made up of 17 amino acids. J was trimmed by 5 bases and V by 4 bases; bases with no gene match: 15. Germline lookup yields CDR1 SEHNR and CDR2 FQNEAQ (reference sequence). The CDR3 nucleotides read TGTGCCAGCAGCTCTAGACCGGGACAGGGTCTCGCTGACGAGCAGTACTTC. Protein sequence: CASSSRPGQGLADEQYF.

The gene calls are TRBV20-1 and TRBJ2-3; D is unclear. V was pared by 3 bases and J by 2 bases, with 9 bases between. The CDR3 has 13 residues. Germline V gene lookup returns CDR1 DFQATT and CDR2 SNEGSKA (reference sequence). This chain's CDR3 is CSASDHSTDTQYF. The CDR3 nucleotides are TGCAGTGCTAGTGACCATTCCACAGATACGCAGTATTTT.

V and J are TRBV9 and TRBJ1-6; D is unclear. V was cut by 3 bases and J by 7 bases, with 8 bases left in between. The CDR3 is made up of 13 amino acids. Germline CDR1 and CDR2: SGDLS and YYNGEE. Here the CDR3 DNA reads TGTGCCAGCAGCGGACTTGGGAATTCACCCCTCCACTTT. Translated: CASSGLGNSPLHF. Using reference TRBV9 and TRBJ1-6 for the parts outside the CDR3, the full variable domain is DSGVTQTPKHLITATGQRVTLRCSPRSGDLSVYWYQQSLDQGLQFLIQYYNGEERAKGNILERFSAQQFPDLHSELNLSSLELGDSALYFCASSGLGNSPLHFGNGTRLTVT.

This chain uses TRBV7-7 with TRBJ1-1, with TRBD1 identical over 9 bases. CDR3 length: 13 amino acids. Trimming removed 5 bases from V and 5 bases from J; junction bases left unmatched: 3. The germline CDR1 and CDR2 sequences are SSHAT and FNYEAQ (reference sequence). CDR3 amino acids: CASSEDRGTEAFF. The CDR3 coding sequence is TGTGCCAGCAGCGAAGACAGGGGGACTGAAGCTTTCTTT.

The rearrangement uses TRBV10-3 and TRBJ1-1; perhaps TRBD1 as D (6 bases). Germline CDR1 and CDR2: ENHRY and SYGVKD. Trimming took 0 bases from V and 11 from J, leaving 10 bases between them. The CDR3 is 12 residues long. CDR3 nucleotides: TGTGCCATCAGTGAGTCAAAGGGGGAGGCTTTCTTT. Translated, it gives CAISESKGEAFF.

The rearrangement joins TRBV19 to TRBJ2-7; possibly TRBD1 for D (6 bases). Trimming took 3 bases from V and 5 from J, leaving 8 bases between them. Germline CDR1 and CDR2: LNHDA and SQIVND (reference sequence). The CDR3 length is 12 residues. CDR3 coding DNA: TGTGCCAGTAGTATCGGACAGAACGAGCAGTACTTC. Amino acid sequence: CASSIGQNEQYF.

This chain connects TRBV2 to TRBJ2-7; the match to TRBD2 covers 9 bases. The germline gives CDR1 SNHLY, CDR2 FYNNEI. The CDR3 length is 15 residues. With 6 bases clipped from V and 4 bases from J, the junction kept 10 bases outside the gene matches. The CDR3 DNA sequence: TGTGCCAGCAGCCAAAGCGGGGGGAATGGGTACGAGCAGTACTTC. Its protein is CASSQSGGNGYEQYF.

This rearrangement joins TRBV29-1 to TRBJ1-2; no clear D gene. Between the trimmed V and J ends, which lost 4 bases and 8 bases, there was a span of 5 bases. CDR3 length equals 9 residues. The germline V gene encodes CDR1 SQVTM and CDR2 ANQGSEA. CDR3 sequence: CSVGGGYTF. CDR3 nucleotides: TGCAGCGTTGGCGGGGGCTACACCTTC.

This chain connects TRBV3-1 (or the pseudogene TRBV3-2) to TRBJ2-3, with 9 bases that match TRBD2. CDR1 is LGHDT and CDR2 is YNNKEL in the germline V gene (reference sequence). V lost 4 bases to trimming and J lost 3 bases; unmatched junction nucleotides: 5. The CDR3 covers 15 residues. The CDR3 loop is CASSLERGVTDTQYF. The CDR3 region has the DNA TGTGCCAGCAGCCTTGAGCGGGGGGTAACAGATACGCAGTATTTT.